This T cell receptor beta chain was sequenced during a study of blood T cell repertoires in COVID-19 (dated by TCRdb to the early 2020s). About the full investigation: The collaborator samples originated in the United States, Italy and Spain and spanned the acute and convalescent phases of COVID-19. The prospective study material was composed of cDNA or gDNA derived from T cells, B-cell-depleted T cells, or PBMCs. The dataset comprised deeply sampled blood TCRbeta repertoires from subjects exposed to, actively infected with, or recovered from COVID-19. The repertoires were released in a freely available public database meant as a resource for research on the immune response to SARS-CoV-2. The samples were drawn from the first 160 participants of the ongoing ImmuneRACE study and from some 1,300 subjects provided by 6 global collaborators. The sample metadata nearly always contained a de-identified subject ID, COVID-19 status, age in years and sex. HLA class I and class II types, where available, came from metadata supplied by the sample provider rather than from assay-based typing.

Participants in the prospective study were aged about 18 to 100 years, lived in 20 to 25 United States geographic areas, and enrolled through a virtual design. In the prospective study, participants were assigned to cohorts based on the clinical history participants reported in a screening survey and a study questionnaire. For ImmuneRACE Cohort 3, a participant was defined as recovered based on two consecutive negative NP/OP PCR tests, clearance by a healthcare professional, or resolution of symptoms. Each participant in the prospective study had whole blood, serum and a nasopharyngeal or oropharyngeal swab collected by mobile phlebotomists. Participants in the prospective study had the option to provide additional blood draws and questionnaires over a 2-month period. Blood samples from the prospective study were shipped frozen or at room temperature prior to DNA extraction. The CDR3, from cysteine to phenylalanine, totals 14 residues. The entry retains the CDR3 DNA only, 42 bases that are in frame from base 1.

TCRbeta CDR3 regions were amplified from genomic DNA using the immunoSEQ Assay, a bias-controlled multiplex PCR. As for how the authors treated the data: The number of nucleated cells in each sample was estimated from the amplification of reference gene primers within the assay. Sequence reads were collapsed and filtered to measure the absolute abundance of every unique TCRbeta CDR3 rearrangement. Productive Simpson clonality was computed per sample as the square root of Simpson's diversity index over productive rearrangements. TCRdb took over this immuneACCESS table, retaining in-frame rearrangements with V and J assigned. Such tables are incomplete; in checked studies, under half of the missing clones stem from an unresolved V gene, and the remainder is unexplained. The D gene and trimming were derived from the DNA, and the V and J assignments and clone size from that table. Across this sample there are about 320,000 clones, with 89% seen only once. Over 4% of the sample is in the top ten clones.

A word on this clone: Its antigen specificity is not known. The record has no base qualities; no much larger clone is one base away.

Overall study outcomes, separate from this receptor: The amount of clinical and demographic metadata varied by source and participant and was provided uncurated.

The rearranged chain carries TRBV21-1 and TRBJ1-2; the table's D call of TRBD1 was not tested on the DNA. TRBV21-1 is termed a pseudogene. Material: PBMCs or T cells enriched from blood (not recorded which). The clonotype comes from a man aged 55 to 70 who had recovered from COVID-19. The CDR3 is CASSIGQDSYGYTF. The sequenced DNA: TGTGCCAGCAGCATAGGACAGGATTCCTATGGCTACACCTTC.